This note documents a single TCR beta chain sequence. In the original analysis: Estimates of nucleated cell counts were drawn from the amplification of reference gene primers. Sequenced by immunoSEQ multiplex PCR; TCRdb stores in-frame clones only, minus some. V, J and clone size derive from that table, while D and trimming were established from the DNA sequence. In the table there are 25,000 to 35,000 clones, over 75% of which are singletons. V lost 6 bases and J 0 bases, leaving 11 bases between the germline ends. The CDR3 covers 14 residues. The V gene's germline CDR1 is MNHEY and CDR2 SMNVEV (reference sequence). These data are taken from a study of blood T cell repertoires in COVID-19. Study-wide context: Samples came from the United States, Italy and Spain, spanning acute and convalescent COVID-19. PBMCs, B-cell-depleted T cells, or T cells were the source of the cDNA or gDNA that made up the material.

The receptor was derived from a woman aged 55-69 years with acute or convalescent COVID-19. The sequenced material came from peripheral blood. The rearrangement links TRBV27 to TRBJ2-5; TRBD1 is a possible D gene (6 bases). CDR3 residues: CASSQGLYQETQYF. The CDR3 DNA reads TGTGCCAGCAGCCAGGGGCTCTACCAAGAGACCCAGTACTTC.